What follows are 14 T cell receptor beta chains derived from one specimen sequenced in a study of cytomegalovirus exposure and HLA in healthy donors. PCR employed 60 Vbeta and 13 Jbeta primers. Assay: immunoSEQ multiplex PCR; the TCRdb copy retains only in-frame clones and omits some. The profile shows roughly 200,000 clones, around 89% of them singletons. Sequencing was performed on PBMCs. The receptors derive from a young woman in good health and CMV-seronegative.

The V call is TRBV7-9, the J call TRBJ2-3; TRBD1 matches 9 bases. V lost 1 base, J lost 4 bases, and 3 bases stayed unmatched. CDR1 SEHNR and CDR2 FQNEAQ come from the germline V gene (reference sequence). CDR3 length: 15 residues. The CDR3 sequence: CASSLGQGVADTQYF. The CDR3 DNA sequence: TGTGCCAGCAGCTTAGGACAGGGGGTTGCAGATACGCAGTATTTT.

The chain couples TRBV18 to TRBJ1-3; 9 bases line up with TRBD1. Germline V gene data show CDR1 as KGHSH and CDR2 as LQKENI. Losses at the gene ends were 2 bases for V and 0 bases for J; bases not matched to a gene: 2. The length of the CDR3 is 16 residues. The CDR3 coding sequence is TGTGCCAGCTCACCAGACAGGGGGATCTCTGGAAACACCATATATTTT. It translates to CASSPDRGISGNTIYF.

Only a few counts were recorded for this clone. The chain recombines TRBV10-3 with TRBJ2-5; no reliable D call. Trimming left V 2 bases short and J 2 bases short, with 6 bases between. The CDR3 contains 13 residues. The germline V gene has CDR1 ENHRY and CDR2 SYGVKD. CDR3 bases: TGTGCCATCAGTGAGACCAGTCAAGAGACCCAGTACTTC. Its protein product is CAISETSQETQYF.

The chain has TRBV25-1 and TRBJ2-1; 10 bases are shared with TRBD2. This CDR3 is built from 15 residues. Per germline, CDR1 MGHDK and CDR2 SYGVNS. The V segment lost 1 base and the J segment 7 bases; nucleotides outside the gene matches: 4. Written as DNA, the CDR3 is TGTGCCAGCAGTGAATGGGTAGCGGGGGGTAATGAGCAGTTCTTC. Translation: CASSEWVAGGNEQFF.

This chain connects TRBV6-1 to TRBJ2-7; D unclear. Germline-derived CDR1 and CDR2 are MNHNS and SASEGT. V shed 7 bases and J shed 6 bases, with 16 bases lying between them. This CDR3 contains 13 residues. The CDR3 DNA follows: TGTGCCAGCACAAACAGTACCCCGTCCGAGCAGTACTTC. Translating gives CASTNSTPSEQYF.

The chain is built from TRBV15 and TRBJ2-2; TRBD1 agrees at 9 bases. CDR1 and CDR2 (germline): LNHNV, YYDKDF (reference sequence). J lost 7 bases, V lost 9 bases, and 12 bases had no gene match. This CDR3 has 15 amino acids. The CDR3 DNA reads TGTGCCACTACCCCGAGACAGGGGGTTCACGGGGAGCTGTTTTTT. Translated, it gives CATTPRQGVHGELFF.

This chain joins TRBV11-2 and TRBJ2-3; TRBD2 matches 11 bases. This CDR3 spans 15 amino acids. The germline V gene encodes CDR1 SGHAT and CDR2 FQNNGV. J gave up 5 bases and V 5 bases, and 6 bases lay outside the gene matches. For the CDR3, the DNA is TGTGCCAGCAGCCCTACTAGCGGGGGTTTAGATACGCAGTATTTT. Protein sequence: CASSPTSGGLDTQYF.

The J gene is TRBJ2-7, the V gene TRBV11-2, with 8 bases lining up with TRBD2. CDR1 and CDR2 (germline): SGHAT, FQNNGV. The CDR3 is 14 amino acids. Trimming cost V 1 base and J 3 bases; bases outside gene matches: 2. The CDR3: CASSLVAGGYEQYF. The CDR3 bases are TGTGCCAGCAGCTTAGTCGCGGGGGGCTACGAGCAGTACTTC.

The chain uses TRBV2 and TRBJ2-5; the match to TRBD1 covers 7 bases. The assigned J gene may be wrong: the sequence end matches TRBJ2-7 better. Germline loops: CDR1 SNHLY, CDR2 FYNNEI. The CDR3 runs to 13 residues. CDR3 region: CAIDGTVTYEQYF. CDR3 nucleotide sequence: TGTGCCATAGACGGGACAGTAACCTACGAGCAGTACTTC.

This sequence joins TRBV6-5 and TRBJ1-6; a possible D gene is TRBD1 (5 bases). The CDR3 totals 14 residues. V was pared by 6 bases and J by 6 bases, with 12 bases between. Germline V gene lookup returns CDR1 MNHEY and CDR2 SVGAGI. CDR3 sequence: CASSLQGGNSPLHF. The CDR3 nucleotides read TGTGCCAGCAGCCTCCAGGGAGGTAATTCACCCCTCCACTTT.

This sequence joins TRBV20-1 and TRBJ1-2; D is unresolved. CDR3 length: 11 residues. Germline lookup yields CDR1 DFQATT and CDR2 SNEGSKA (reference sequence). Between the trimmed V and J ends, which lost 3 bases and 8 bases, there was a span of 10 bases. CDR3 amino acids: CSASSGGGYTF. CDR3 in DNA: TGCAGTGCTAGTTCCGGCGGAGGCTACACCTTC.

This clone was seen only a few times. CDR3 in DNA: TGTGCCAGTAGTTCTCGACTAGCGAAGGATACGCAGTATTTT. Protein product: CASSSRLAKDTQYF. V is TRBV19 and J is TRBJ2-3; 8 nucleotides line up with TRBD2. V gave up 5 bases and J gave up 6 bases; unmatched junction bases: 7. This CDR3 comprises 14 residues. Per the germline V gene, CDR1 is LNHDA and CDR2 is SQIVND (reference sequence). The whole variable domain, filled in from reference TRBV19 and TRBJ2-3, reads DGGITQSPKYLFRKEGQNVTLSCEQNLNHDAMYWYRQDPGQGLRLIYYSQIVNDFQKGDIAEGYSVSREKKESFPLTVTSAQKNPTAFYLCASSSRLAKDTQYFGPGTRLTVL.

V and J are TRBV7-2 and TRBJ2-3, with TRBD2 identical over 11 bases. V was clipped by 0 bases and J by 4 bases; unmatched bases: 3. The germline CDR1 and CDR2 sequences are SGHTA and FQGNSA. CDR3 size: 16 residues. CDR3 sequence: CASSLASGRAADTQYF. The CDR3 DNA follows: TGTGCCAGCAGCTTAGCTAGCGGGAGGGCCGCAGATACGCAGTATTTT.

This clone was seen more than once but under ten times. The rearrangement uses TRBV7-2 and TRBJ2-1; TRBD2 aligns across 7 bases. Unmatched junction bases numbered 4, after V lost 4 bases and J lost 7 bases. This CDR3 is built from 13 residues. From germline, CDR1 is SGHTA and CDR2 FQGNSA. Written as DNA, the CDR3 is TGTGCCAGCAGCTGGGGGACTACGAATGAGCAGTTCTTC. It yields the protein CASSWGTTNEQFF.